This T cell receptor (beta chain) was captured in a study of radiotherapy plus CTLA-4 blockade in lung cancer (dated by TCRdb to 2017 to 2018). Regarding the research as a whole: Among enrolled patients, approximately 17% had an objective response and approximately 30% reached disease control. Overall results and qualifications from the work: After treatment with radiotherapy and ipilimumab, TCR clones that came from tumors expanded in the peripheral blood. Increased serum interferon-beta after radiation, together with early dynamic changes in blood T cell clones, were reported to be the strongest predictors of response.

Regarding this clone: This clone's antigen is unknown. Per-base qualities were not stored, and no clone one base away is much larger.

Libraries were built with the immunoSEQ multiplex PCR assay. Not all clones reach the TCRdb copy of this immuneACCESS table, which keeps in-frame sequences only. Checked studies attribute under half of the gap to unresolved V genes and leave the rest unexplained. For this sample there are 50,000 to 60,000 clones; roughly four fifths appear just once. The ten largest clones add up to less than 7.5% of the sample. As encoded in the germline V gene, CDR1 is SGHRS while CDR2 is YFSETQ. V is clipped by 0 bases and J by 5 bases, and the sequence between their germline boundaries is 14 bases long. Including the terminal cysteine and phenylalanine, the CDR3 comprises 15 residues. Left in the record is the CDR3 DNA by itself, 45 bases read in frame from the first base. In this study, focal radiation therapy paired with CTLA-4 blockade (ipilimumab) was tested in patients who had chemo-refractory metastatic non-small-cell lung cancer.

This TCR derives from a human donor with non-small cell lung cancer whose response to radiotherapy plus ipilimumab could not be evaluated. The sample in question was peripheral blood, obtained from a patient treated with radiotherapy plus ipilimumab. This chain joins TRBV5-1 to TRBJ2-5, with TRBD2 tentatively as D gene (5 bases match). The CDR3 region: CASSLGSAGAETQYF. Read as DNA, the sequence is TGCGCCAGCAGCTTGGGGTCGGCGGGCGCGGAGACCCAGTACTTC.